Each of the 2 T cell receptor beta chains below was sequenced from the same sample in a study of T-cell reconstitution after alpha-beta-depleted transplantation in children. Unique molecular identifiers were incorporated into the prepared TCRbeta library. TCRdb used MiXCR to reprocess the PCR reads, holding one entry per CDR3 protein. The sample lists roughly 790,000 distinct CDR3 sequences, roughly 15% occurring once. Material: PBMCs, mostly from graft donor cells, obtained 360 days after TCRalphabeta/CD19-depleted stem cell transplant. Every receptor here comes from a male patient between 5 and 17 years old who had a stem cell transplant for acute lymphoblastic leukemia, so the T cells may come from the graft donor.

The genes are TRBV11-2 and TRBJ2-3; TRBD2 matches at 7 bases. Germline CDR1 and CDR2: SGHAT and FQNNGV. Trimming cost V 3 bases and J 1 base; bases outside gene matches: 4. The CDR3 runs 15 residues. The CDR3 DNA follows: TGTGCCAGCAGCTTTATAGCGGGCGGCACAGATACGCAGTATTTT. This translates into CASSFIAGGTDTQYF.

In this sample, this clonotype turned up a few times. The J gene is TRBJ1-2, the V gene TRBV20-1, with D unresolved. There are 14 residues in the CDR3. Trimming took 1 base from V and 0 from J, leaving 9 bases between them. Germline CDR1 reads DFQATT; CDR2 reads SNEGSKA (reference sequence). The CDR3 protein is CSARVWVTNYGYTF. In DNA form, the CDR3 reads TGCAGTGCTAGAGTTTGGGTGACTAACTATGGCTACACCTTC.